The sequence of this T cell receptor beta chain was determined in a study of shared T cell receptors in the human thymus. Germline assignment: CDR1 MDHEN and CDR2 SYDVKM. V dropped 2 bases and J dropped 1 base, with 12 bases sitting between them. This CDR3 is 16 amino acids long. The table lists this clone with a few counts. Sequencing was performed with immunoSEQ multiplex PCR; in TCRdb, only in-frame clones are kept and a portion is missing. Of under 850,000 clones listed, around 89% were seen once; the top ten hold around 0.0099%. These records were also assigned to another study, of human thymus T cells. That report notes: It was healthy Finnish infants having corrective surgery for congenital heart defects who were the donors. The thymus was resected at corrective cardiac surgery. Thymic and blood repertoires seemed to show skewed V and J gene use. Related research found strongly overlapping thymic repertoires in unrelated individuals.

The sequencing sample was made of thymocytes. The receptor was derived from a boy under three years old with a congenital heart defect. The rearrangement joins TRBV28 to TRBJ1-3, with no clear D. The DNA for the CDR3 is TGTGCCAGCAGTTTAGGCGGATTCCATTCTGGAAACACCATATATTTT. Its translation is CASSLGGFHSGNTIYF.